This T cell receptor beta chain was sequenced for a study of glioma-infiltrating T cells after dendritic cell vaccination. Study-wide background: Between the early 2000s and the early 2010s, patients got autologous tumor lysate-pulsed dendritic cell vaccines.

For this clone: Antigen specificity is unknown.

All glioblastoma patients lacked an isocitrate dehydrogenase mutation. PBMC were collected before vaccination, two weeks after the third vaccination, and at progression. Study-wide points: Only a small number of patients had complete blood and tumor samples.

TCRdb's table, derived via immunoSEQ multiplex PCR, lists solely in-frame clones and lacks some. There are 80,000 to 95,000 clones in the sample; more than 70% occur only once, and just under 3% lies in the top ten. The TCR originated in a human donor with glioblastoma. The starting material was blood, obtained before dendritic cell vaccination.

CDR3 amino acids: CASSLRNSPPVRETQYF. CDR3 DNA: TGTGCCAGCAGCTTGCGTAATAGCCCGCCTGTAAGAGAGACCCAGTACTTC. The rearrangement links TRBV5-4 to TRBJ2-5; no definite D call. CDR1 is SGHNT, CDR2 YYREEE, per germline (reference sequence). This CDR3 has 17 amino acids. Trimming removed 1 base from V and 4 bases from J, with 20 bases in between. Based on the CDR3 plus reference TRBV5-4 and TRBJ2-5, the full variable domain is ETGVTQSPTHLIKTRGQQVTLRCSSQSGHNTVSWYQQALGQGPQFIFQYYREEENGRGNFPPRFSGLQFPNYSSELNVNALELDDSALYLCASSLRNSPPVRETQYFGPGTRLLVL.